This TCR beta chain was retrieved from a study of T cells in Graves' hyperthyroidism and ophthalmopathy. This clonotype has a single count. The TCR beta CDR3 regions underwent amplification using RNA transcripts as the source. The TCR CDR3 first-round RT-PCR relied on the HTBI primer set. TCRdb fed the multiplex PCR reads into MiXCR, producing one record per CDR3 protein. Among approximately 500,000 distinct CDR3 sequences listed, more than 45% were seen once. V shed 1 base and J shed 15 bases, with 9 bases lying between them. The CDR3 is made up of 11 amino acids. CDR1 is SNHLY, CDR2 FYNNEI, per germline.

This sequence joins TRBV2 and TRBJ2-2; D perhaps matches TRBD2 (6 bases). Specimen: peripheral blood or thyroid tissue (not recorded which). This sequence originates from a woman in her late teens or twenties with Graves' hyperthyroidism. The chain's CDR3 is CASSEEGRLFF. CDR3 sequence (DNA): TGTGCCAGCAGTGAAGAGGGGAGGTTGTTTTTT.